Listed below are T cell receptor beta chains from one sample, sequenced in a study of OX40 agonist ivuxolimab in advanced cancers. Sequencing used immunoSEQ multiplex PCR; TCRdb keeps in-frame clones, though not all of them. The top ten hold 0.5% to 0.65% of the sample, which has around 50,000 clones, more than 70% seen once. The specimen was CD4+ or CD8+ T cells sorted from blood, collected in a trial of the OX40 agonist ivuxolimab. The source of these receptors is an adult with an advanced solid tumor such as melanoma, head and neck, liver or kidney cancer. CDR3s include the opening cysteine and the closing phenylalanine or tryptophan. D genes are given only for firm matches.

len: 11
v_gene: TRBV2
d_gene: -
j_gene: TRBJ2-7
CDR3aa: CASEAKYEQYF

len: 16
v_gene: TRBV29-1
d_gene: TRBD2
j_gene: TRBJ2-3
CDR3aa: CSVGGFGGGPTDTQYF

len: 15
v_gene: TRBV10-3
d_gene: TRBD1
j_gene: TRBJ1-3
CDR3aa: CAISGGAGSGNTIYF

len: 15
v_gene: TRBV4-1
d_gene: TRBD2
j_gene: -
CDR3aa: CASSRTSGSKYEQYF

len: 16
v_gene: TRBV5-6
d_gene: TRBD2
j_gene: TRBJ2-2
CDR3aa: CASSSGLAVNTGELFF

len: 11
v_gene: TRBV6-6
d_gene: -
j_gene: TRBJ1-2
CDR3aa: CAGYSAGGYTF

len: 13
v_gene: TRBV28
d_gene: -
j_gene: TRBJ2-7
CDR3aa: CASSAPPTVEQYF

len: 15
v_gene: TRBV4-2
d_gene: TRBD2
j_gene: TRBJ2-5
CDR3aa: CASRQGLAGGETQYF

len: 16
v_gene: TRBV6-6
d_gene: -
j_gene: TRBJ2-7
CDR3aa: CASSPLGDPAAGEQYF

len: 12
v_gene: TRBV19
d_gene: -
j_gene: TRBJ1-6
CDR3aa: CASSISGAPLHF

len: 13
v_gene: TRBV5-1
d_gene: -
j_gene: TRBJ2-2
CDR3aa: CASSGPNTGELFF